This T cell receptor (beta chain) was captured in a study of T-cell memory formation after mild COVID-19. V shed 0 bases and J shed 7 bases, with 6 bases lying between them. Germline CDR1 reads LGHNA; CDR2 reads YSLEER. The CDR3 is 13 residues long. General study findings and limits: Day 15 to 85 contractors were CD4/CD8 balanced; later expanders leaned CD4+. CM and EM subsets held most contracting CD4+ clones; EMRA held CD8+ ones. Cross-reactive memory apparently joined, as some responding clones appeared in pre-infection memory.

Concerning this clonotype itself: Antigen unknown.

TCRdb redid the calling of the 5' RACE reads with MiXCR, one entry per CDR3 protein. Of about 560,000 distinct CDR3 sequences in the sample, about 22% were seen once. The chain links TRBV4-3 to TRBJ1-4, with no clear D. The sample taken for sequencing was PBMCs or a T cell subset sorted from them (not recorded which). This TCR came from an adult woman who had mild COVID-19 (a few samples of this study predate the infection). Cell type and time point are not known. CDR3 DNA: TGCGCCAGCAGCCAAGATCGGAGTGAAAAACTGTTTTTT. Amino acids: CASSQDRSEKLFF.